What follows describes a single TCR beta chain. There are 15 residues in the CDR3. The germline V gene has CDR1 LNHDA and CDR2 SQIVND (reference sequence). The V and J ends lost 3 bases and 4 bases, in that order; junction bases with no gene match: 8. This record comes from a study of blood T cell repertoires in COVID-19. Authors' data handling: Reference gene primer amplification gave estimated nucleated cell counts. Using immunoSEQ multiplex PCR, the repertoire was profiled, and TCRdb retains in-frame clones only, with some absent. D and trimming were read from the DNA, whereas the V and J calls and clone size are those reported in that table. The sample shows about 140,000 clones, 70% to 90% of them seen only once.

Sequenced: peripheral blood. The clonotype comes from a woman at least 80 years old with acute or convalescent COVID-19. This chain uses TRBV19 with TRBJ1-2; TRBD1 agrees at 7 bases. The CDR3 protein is CASSIRGGVSYGYTF. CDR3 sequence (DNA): TGTGCCAGTAGTATTCGAGGGGGCGTTAGCTATGGCTACACCTTC.